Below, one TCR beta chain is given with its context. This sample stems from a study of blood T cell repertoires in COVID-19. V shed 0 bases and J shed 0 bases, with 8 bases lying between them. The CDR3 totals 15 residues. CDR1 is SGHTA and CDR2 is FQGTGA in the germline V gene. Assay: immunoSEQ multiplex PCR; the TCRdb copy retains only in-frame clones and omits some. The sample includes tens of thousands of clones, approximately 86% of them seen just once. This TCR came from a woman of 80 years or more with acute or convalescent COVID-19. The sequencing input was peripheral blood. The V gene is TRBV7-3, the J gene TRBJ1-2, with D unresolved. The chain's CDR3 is CASSLTAATNYGYTF. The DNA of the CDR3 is TGTGCCAGCAGCTTAACAGCGGCTACTAACTATGGCTACACCTTC.